Shown below are 21 T cell receptor beta chains from a single sample sequenced in a study of blood T cell repertoires in COVID-19. Method: immunoSEQ multiplex PCR; TCRdb's copy keeps in-frame clones and lacks some. The sample has about 27,000 clones, roughly 85% seen once. The specimen was peripheral blood. Receptors originate from a woman aged 45-65 years with active COVID-19.

The chain combines TRBV28 with TRBJ1-2, with D uncertain. The CDR3 contains 12 residues. CDR1 and CDR2 from the germline V gene are MDHEN and SYDVKM. The V gene lost 4 bases and the J gene lost 7 bases, with 10 bases spanning the gap. CDR3 loop: CASSSAGGGYTF. The CDR3 DNA reads TGTGCCAGCAGTTCGGCAGGAGGTGGCTACACCTTC.

The genes are TRBV24-1 and TRBJ2-2; tentatively, D is TRBD1 (5 bases). Trimming took 7 bases from V and 4 from J, leaving 9 bases between them. CDR3 size: 13 residues. In germline, CDR1 is KGHDR, CDR2 SFDVKD. CDR3 in amino acids: CATRQVVTGELFF. In DNA, the CDR3 is TGTGCCACCAGACAGGTGGTCACCGGGGAGCTGTTTTTT.

V and J are TRBV27 and TRBJ2-6; no reliable D call. V lost 5 bases and J lost 0, with 8 bases in between. In germline, CDR1 is MNHEY, CDR2 SMNVEV (reference sequence). This CDR3 spans 15 amino acids. The CDR3 coding sequence is TGTGCCAGCAGTCCCCTCCGCTCTGGGGCCAACGTCCTGACTTTC. Translated: CASSPLRSGANVLTF.

The chain couples TRBV10-1 to TRBJ2-3; D might be TRBD2 (5 bases). Germline V gene sequence: CDR1 WNHNN, CDR2 SYGVQD (reference sequence). The V gene lost 5 bases and the J gene lost 2 bases, with 11 bases spanning the gap. The CDR3 contains 14 residues. In DNA, the CDR3 is TGCGCCAGCAGTCGGGGTGGGGTCACAGATACGCAGTATTTT. It specifies CASSRGGVTDTQYF.

The rearrangement links TRBV7-9 to TRBJ2-3; maybe TRBD1 (5 bases). Germline V gives CDR1 SEHNR, CDR2 FQNEAQ (reference sequence). This CDR3 is 16 amino acids long. The V gene lost 2 bases and the J gene lost 0 bases, with 12 bases spanning the gap. CDR3 nucleotide sequence: TGTGCCAGCAGCTTATCGGGCAGGGCAAGCACAGATACGCAGTATTTT. Translated, it gives CASSLSGRASTDTQYF.

V gene TRBV7-9 combines with J gene TRBJ1-4; 7 bases are shared with TRBD1. V was pared by 5 bases and J by 0 bases, with 3 bases of the junction left unmatched. Germline CDR1 reads SEHNR; CDR2 reads FQNEAQ (reference sequence). This CDR3 is 15 amino acids long. The CDR3, as DNA: TGTGCCAGCAGCGGCAGGGGGACAACTAATGAAAAACTGTTTTTT. Its protein product is CASSGRGTTNEKLFF. The full variable domain, in which reference TRBV7-9 and TRBJ1-4 provide the parts outside the CDR3, is DTGVSQNPRHKITKRGQNVTFRCDPISEHNRLYWYRQTLGQGPEFLTYFQNEAQLEKSRLLSDRFSAERPKGSFSTLEIQRTEQGDSAMYLCASSGRGTTNEKLFFGSGTQLSVL.

The chain joins TRBV29-1 to TRBJ2-3; 12 positions match TRBD2. The V and J ends lost 3 bases and 4 bases, in that order; junction bases with no gene match: 11. The CDR3 extends over 17 amino acids. Germline CDR1 SQVTM, CDR2 ANQGSEA. This CDR3 is CSVESSGRASIPDTQYF. The CDR3 DNA is TGCAGCGTTGAGTCTAGCGGGAGGGCAAGTATCCCAGATACGCAGTATTTT.

CDR3 in amino acids: CASSPPGIEKTQYF. The CDR3 nucleotides read TGTGCCAGCAGTCCTCCGGGGATTGAAAAGACCCAGTACTTC. The chain is built from TRBV28 and TRBJ2-5; TRBD2 might be the D (5 bases). Germline V gene lookup returns CDR1 MDHEN and CDR2 SYDVKM. The germline V and J ends were trimmed by 5 bases and 6 bases, with 16 bases remaining between them. CDR3 length: 14 residues.

In its sample, this clone was seen once. The J gene is TRBJ1-1, the V gene TRBV21-1; TRBD1 is the table's D call and was not checked against the DNA. TRBV21-1 is a pseudogene. This CDR3 is built from 15 residues. The CDR3 loop is CASSKEKGANTEAFF. CDR3 in DNA: TGTGCCAGCAGCAAAGAGAAGGGGGCTAACACTGAAGCTTTCTTT.

This clone was recorded only once. This chain connects TRBV19 to TRBJ2-1; TRBD2 matches 16 bases. CDR3 length: 15 residues. Trimming cost V 3 bases and J 13 bases; bases outside gene matches: 6. CDR1 LNHDA and CDR2 SQIVND come from the germline V gene (reference sequence). The chain's CDR3 is CASSIGTSGRASQFF. The DNA for the CDR3 is TGTGCCAGTAGTATTGGGACTAGCGGGAGGGCTTCTCAGTTCTTC.

This clone was detected once. The rearrangement uses TRBV5-1 and TRBJ2-3, with D unclear. Germline-derived CDR1 and CDR2 are SGHRS and YFSETQ. The CDR3 loop spans 14 amino acids. Trimming stripped 0 bases from V and 4 bases from J, with 9 bases between. DNA of the CDR3: TGCGCCAGCAGCTTGGAGCAGGCTGCAGATACGCAGTATTTT. As protein: CASSLEQAADTQYF.

This clone was detected a few times. The rearrangement joins TRBV11-2 to TRBJ2-7; 7 nucleotides match TRBD2. The germline CDR1 and CDR2 sequences are SGHAT and FQNNGV. J gave up 4 bases and V 1 base, and 4 bases lay outside the gene matches. The CDR3 covers 14 residues. The DNA for the CDR3 is TGTGCCAGCAGCTTAGGGGGGGGGAGGTACGAGCAGTACTTC. Amino acid sequence: CASSLGGGRYEQYF.

The V gene is TRBV10-2, the J gene TRBJ2-1; 8 nucleotides match TRBD2. This CDR3 comprises 16 residues. In germline, CDR1 is WSHSY, CDR2 SAAADI. With V trimmed by 6 bases and J by 3 bases, 10 bases remained unmatched. Written as DNA, the CDR3 is TGCGCCAGCAGCCAACGATTAGCGGGATTCTACAATGAGCAGTTCTTC. It translates to CASSQRLAGFYNEQFF.

The chain is built from TRBV4-2 and TRBJ1-6; no firm D call. CDR1 and CDR2 (germline): LGHNA, YNFKEQ. CDR3 length: 13 amino acids. V was cut by 4 bases and J by 7 bases, with 8 bases left in between. CDR3 protein: CASSRASNSPLHF. CDR3 nucleotide sequence: TGTGCCAGCAGCCGGGCGTCCAATTCACCCCTCCACTTT.

The chain has TRBV28 and TRBJ2-6, with TRBD1 matching 8 bases. Germline V lookup: CDR1 MDHEN, CDR2 SYDVKM. V lost 2 bases, J lost 2 bases, and 8 bases stayed unmatched. CDR3 size: 18 residues. CDR3 region: CASSLVGQGSPGANVLTF. CDR3 coding DNA: TGTGCCAGCAGTTTAGTCGGACAGGGCTCGCCTGGGGCCAACGTCCTGACTTTC.

The chain carries TRBV6-5 and TRBJ1-2; the D gene is possibly TRBD1 (6 bases). CDR3 length: 15 amino acids. CDR1 MNHEY and CDR2 SVGAGI come from the germline V gene. V lost 1 base and J 6 bases, leaving 15 bases between the germline ends. The CDR3 protein is CASSYYNRVVDGYTF. The CDR3 coding sequence is TGTGCCAGCAGTTACTATAACAGGGTCGTCGATGGCTACACCTTC.

This chain connects TRBV5-6 to TRBJ1-1, with TRBD1 matching over 10 bases. Unmatched junction bases numbered 7, after V lost 4 bases and J lost 4 bases. Germline-derived CDR1 and CDR2 are SGHDT and YYEEEE. This CDR3 has 15 residues. The CDR3 is CASSTPTGGITEAFF. As DNA, the CDR3 is TGTGCCAGCAGCACCCCGACAGGGGGCATCACTGAAGCTTTCTTT.

V and J are TRBV28 and TRBJ2-3; the match to TRBD2 covers 7 bases. Trimming removed 3 bases from V and 2 bases from J; junction bases left unmatched: 5. The CDR3 loop spans 15 amino acids. CDR1 is MDHEN and CDR2 is SYDVKM in the germline V gene. The CDR3 sequence: CASSLGLYNTDTQYF. In DNA form, the CDR3 reads TGTGCCAGCAGTTTGGGACTATATAACACAGATACGCAGTATTTT.

The rearrangement uses TRBV11-2 and TRBJ1-2; tentative D call: TRBD1 (6 bases). Trimming took 1 base from V and 6 from J, leaving 12 bases between them. From germline, CDR1 is SGHAT and CDR2 FQNNGV. This CDR3 is built from 14 residues. DNA for the CDR3: TGTGCCAGCAGCTTAGTAGGGGGGGCGGATGGCTACACCTTC. Translating gives CASSLVGGADGYTF.

V usage is TRBV6-1 and J usage is TRBJ2-7, with D tentatively TRBD1 (5 bases). The V end was cut by 2 bases, the J end by 2 bases, with 19 bases between. The CDR3 covers 17 residues. CDR1 and CDR2 from the germline V gene are MNHNS and SASEGT. CDR3 protein: CASSENPHTFRAYEQYF. For the CDR3, the DNA is TGTGCCAGCAGTGAAAATCCCCACACGTTCAGGGCCTACGAGCAGTACTTC.

The chain links TRBV19 to TRBJ1-1; TRBD1 is a possible D gene (5 bases). CDR1 is LNHDA, CDR2 SQIVND, per germline (reference sequence). Trimming left V 7 bases short and J 1 base short, with 16 bases between. The CDR3 has 15 amino acids. The CDR3: CASMKGRTGNTEAFF. CDR3 DNA: TGTGCCAGTATGAAGGGGCGTACGGGGAACACTGAAGCTTTCTTT.